Below, 25 T cell receptor beta chains from the same sample are listed, as sequenced in a study of T-cell reconstitution after alpha-beta-depleted transplantation in children. A TCRbeta library incorporating unique molecular identifiers was prepared. Each CDR3 protein is one row after TCRdb ran MiXCR on the PCR reads. The sample contains about 980,000 distinct CDR3 sequences, about 30% of which appear only once. This material consisted of PBMCs, mostly from graft donor cells, taken 360 days after TCRalphabeta/CD19-depleted stem cell transplant. Receptors were obtained from a boy less than two years old who had a stem cell transplant for SCID, so the T cells may come from the graft donor.

This rearrangement joins TRBV6-1 to TRBJ1-2, with D possibly TRBD1 on 6 matching bases. The CDR3 extends over 15 amino acids. V lost 8 bases and J lost 4, with 20 bases in between. Germline CDR1 and CDR2: MNHNS and SASEGT. The CDR3: CASHPGGRERYGYTF. CDR3 nucleotides: TGTGCCAGCCACCCCGGGGGCCGTGAACGCTATGGCTACACCTTC.

The genes are TRBV9 and TRBJ1-3; D is unresolved. This CDR3 is 15 amino acids long. Trimming removed 4 bases at V and 0 bases at J, with 11 bases between. In germline, CDR1 is SGDLS, CDR2 YYNGEE. DNA for the CDR3: TGTGCCAGCAGCCTGCGGACGGACTCTGGAAACACCATATATTTT. It translates to CASSLRTDSGNTIYF.

This CDR3 is CASTGQGGNQPQHF. The CDR3 DNA sequence: TGTGCCAGCACCGGACAGGGCGGGAATCAGCCCCAGCATTTT. The V and J genes are TRBV2 and TRBJ1-5; TRBD1 matches at 8 bases. Trimming at V came to 7 bases and at J to 4 bases, leaving 6 bases not matched to a gene. The germline gives CDR1 SNHLY, CDR2 FYNNEI. This CDR3 has 14 amino acids.

This clonotype was seen a few times. The V call is TRBV18, the J call TRBJ2-7, with D unclear. Trimming removed 1 base from V and 2 bases from J, with 15 bases in between. The CDR3 extends over 16 amino acids. Germline V gene sequence: CDR1 KGHSH, CDR2 LQKENI. The CDR3 reads CASSPLYNVHPYEQYF. CDR3 in DNA: TGTGCCAGCTCACCACTGTACAACGTTCACCCCTACGAGCAGTACTTC.

This clonotype was seen a handful of times. The chain combines TRBV20-1 with TRBJ1-2; possible D gene TRBD1, 5 bases. This CDR3 has 13 residues. Trimming removed 2 bases from V and 7 bases from J, with 14 bases in between. The germline CDR1 and CDR2 sequences are DFQATT and SNEGSKA (reference sequence). CDR3 sequence reads: CSARPGLGLGYTF. CDR3 DNA sequence: TGCAGTGCTAGACCAGGCCTGGGGCTTGGCTACACCTTC.

This clonotype occurred a few times. The V gene is TRBV24-1, the J gene TRBJ2-1; either TRBD1 or TRBD2 may fit D (5 bases each). The germline V gene encodes CDR1 KGHDR and CDR2 SFDVKD. V was shortened by 2 bases and J by 8 bases, with 18 bases between the two germline ends. The CDR3 runs 16 residues. The CDR3 bases are TGTGCCACCAGTGATTGGGGCAGGGAGACAAGAGATGAGCAGTTCTTC. It specifies CATSDWGRETRDEQFF.

The sample holds a few counts of this clonotype. The gene calls are TRBV5-5 and TRBJ2-3; 8 positions match TRBD1. The germline CDR1 and CDR2 sequences are SGHKS and YYEKEE (reference sequence). V was clipped by 6 bases and J by 2 bases; unmatched bases: 11. The length of the CDR3 is 16 residues. Written as DNA, the CDR3 is TGTGCCAGCACCTTCCCGACAGGGGCTAACACAGATACGCAGTATTTT. Amino acid sequence: CASTFPTGANTDTQYF.

The chain uses TRBV12-3 or TRBV12-4 and TRBJ1-5; D call uncertain. This CDR3 contains 14 residues. V was cut by 0 bases and J by 3 bases, with 6 bases left in between. The CDR3 nucleotides read TGTGCCAGCAGTTTAGCGTTTCCCAATCAGCCCCAGCATTTT. Encoded protein: CASSLAFPNQPQHF.

This clonotype has a handful of counts. The chain joins TRBV12-3 or TRBV12-4 to TRBJ1-1, with 7 bases aligning to TRBD1. The CDR3 is made up of 17 amino acids. V lost 5 bases and J lost 2; bases outside the gene matches: 14. The CDR3 DNA reads TGTGCCAGCAGTCCTTACAGGGGATTAGGGGGAAACACTGAAGCTTTCTTT. Protein: CASSPYRGLGGNTEAFF.

This clonotype turned up a few times. The J gene is TRBJ1-5, the V gene TRBV28, with unresolved D. The CDR3 totals 15 residues. V was pared by 6 bases and J by 2 bases, with 14 bases between. Germline V gene sequence: CDR1 MDHEN, CDR2 SYDVKM. CDR3 in amino acids: CASSSRARGNQPQHF. The CDR3 bases are TGTGCCAGCAGCTCGCGGGCAAGGGGCAATCAGCCCCAGCATTTT.

The J gene is TRBJ2-1, the V gene TRBV25-1; TRBD2 matches 8 bases. Germline V gene lookup returns CDR1 MGHDK and CDR2 SYGVNS. The CDR3 spans 13 residues. J was trimmed by 9 bases and V by 8 bases; bases with no gene match: 9. CDR3 nucleotides: TGTGCCAGCGCGCCCGGGAGGGGAACTGAGCAGTTCTTC. Its translation: CASAPGRGTEQFF.

This clonotype showed up just once. This chain joins TRBV7-9 and TRBJ2-7; a possible D gene is TRBD2 (5 bases). The CDR3 has 17 amino acids. Germline V lookup: CDR1 SEHNR, CDR2 FQNEAQ (reference sequence). Between the trimmed V and J ends, which lost 2 bases and 4 bases, there was a span of 21 bases. In DNA form, the CDR3 reads TGTGCCAGCAGCTTAAAATCGTCGGGCCCCGAGCGGTACGAGCAGTACTTC. Its protein product is CASSLKSSGPERYEQYF.

This clonotype has just a few counts. The V call is TRBV5-8, the J call TRBJ2-1; D might be TRBD2 (5 bases). CDR1 SGHTS and CDR2 YDEGEE come from the germline V gene. The CDR3 spans 17 residues. V lost 0 bases, J lost 9 bases, and 22 bases lay in between. The CDR3, as DNA: TGTGCCAGCAGCTTGGCCGGAACTAGTTTGAGGTCCCCTGAGCAGTTCTTC. Translation gives CASSLAGTSLRSPEQFF.

The J gene is TRBJ2-3, the V gene TRBV28; perhaps TRBD2 as D (7 bases). V was clipped by 3 bases and J by 3 bases, with 16 bases between them. Germline V gene lookup returns CDR1 MDHEN and CDR2 SYDVKM. The CDR3 has 16 amino acids. CDR3 sequence reads: CASSFMEGGKTDTQYF. CDR3 nucleotide sequence: TGTGCCAGCAGTTTTATGGAGGGGGGGAAGACAGATACGCAGTATTTT.

The chain is built from TRBV7-8 and TRBJ2-2, with a tentative D call TRBD2 (7 bases). This CDR3 has 14 amino acids. V was shortened by 7 bases and J by 0 bases, with 9 bases between the two germline ends. The germline gives CDR1 SGHVS, CDR2 FQNEAQ. The CDR3 DNA sequence: TGTGCCAGCAACGGGGGGCCGAACACCGGGGAGCTGTTTTTT. This gives the protein CASNGGPNTGELFF.

V gene TRBV20-1 combines with J gene TRBJ2-6; D is unresolved. The CDR3 is 11 residues long. In germline, CDR1 is DFQATT, CDR2 SNEGSKA (reference sequence). V was clipped by 5 bases and J by 1 base, with 0 bases between them. In nucleotides, the CDR3 is TGCAGTGCTTCTGGGGCCAACGTCCTGACTTTC. Its translation: CSASGANVLTF.

The chain employs TRBV29-1 and TRBJ2-1; TRBD1 aligns across 10 bases. Germline V gene lookup returns CDR1 SQVTM and CDR2 ANQGSEA. The CDR3 is 14 amino acids. J lost 7 bases, V lost 7 bases, and 10 bases had no gene match. The CDR3 DNA reads as TGCAGCGCACTCAGGGACAGGGGTTGGAATGAGCAGTTCTTC. Encoded protein: CSALRDRGWNEQFF.

This clonotype was seen a handful of times. The CDR3 spells CASSQESEGGTEAFF. DNA of the CDR3: TGCGCCAGCAGCCAAGAATCTGAGGGAGGAACTGAAGCTTTCTTT. The chain recombines TRBV4-3 with TRBJ1-1; no definite D call. The CDR3 contains 15 residues. V was trimmed by 0 bases and J by 5 bases, leaving 13 bases between them. The V gene's germline CDR1 is LGHNA and CDR2 YSLEER.

This clonotype came up a few times. The rearrangement links TRBV5-1 to TRBJ2-6; D unresolved. The germline V and J ends were trimmed by 5 bases and 4 bases, with 13 bases remaining between them. Germline CDR1 is SGHRS and CDR2 is YFSETQ. The CDR3 runs 15 residues. DNA for the CDR3: TGCGCCAGCAGTTCTGGCCTACCAGGGGCCAACGTCCTGACTTTC. As protein: CASSSGLPGANVLTF.

This clonotype came up a few times. The rearrangement links TRBV7-9 to TRBJ1-2, with TRBD1 as a possible D gene (6 bases). Germline-derived CDR1 and CDR2 are SEHNR and FQNEAQ (reference sequence). V lost 5 bases to trimming and J lost 4 bases, with 11 bases between them. The CDR3 is 13 amino acids. CDR3 nucleotides: TGTGCCAGCAGCAACGACAGGTTCTATGGCTACACCTTC. Translating gives CASSNDRFYGYTF.

V gene TRBV6-1 combines with J gene TRBJ1-5; TRBD1 agrees at 7 bases. This CDR3 is built from 15 residues. V gave up 6 bases and J gave up 7 bases; unmatched junction bases: 12. CDR1 is MNHNS, CDR2 SASEGT, per germline. Here the CDR3 reads CASSPGVQGKQPQHF. In nucleotides, the CDR3 is TGTGCCAGCAGCCCTGGGGTACAGGGGAAGCAGCCCCAGCATTTT.

The chain carries TRBV6-2 or TRBV6-3 and TRBJ2-1, with 13 bases aligning to TRBD2. The CDR3 has 17 amino acids. The V gene end was trimmed by 0 bases and the J gene end by 10 bases; junction bases not matched to a gene: 9. The V gene's germline CDR1 is MNHEY and CDR2 SVGEGT. This CDR3 is CASSYSTGLAGYLEQFF. The CDR3 DNA reads as TGTGCCAGCAGTTACTCGACGGGACTAGCGGGGTATTTAGAGCAGTTCTTC.

This clonotype came up a few times. The V call is TRBV7-8, the J call TRBJ1-1, with D unresolved. In germline, CDR1 is SGHVS, CDR2 FQNEAQ. V was shortened by 5 bases and J by 4 bases, with 11 bases between the two germline ends. This CDR3 is 13 amino acids long. The CDR3 region is CASSLGPATEAFF. The CDR3 DNA sequence: TGTGCCAGCAGCCTCGGGCCGGCCACTGAAGCTTTCTTT.

The V and J genes are TRBV29-1 and TRBJ2-7, with 9 nucleotides matching TRBD1. The germline V gene encodes CDR1 SQVTM and CDR2 ANQGSEA. The CDR3 runs 14 residues. V lost 7 bases to trimming and J lost 4 bases; unmatched junction nucleotides: 11. The CDR3 DNA reads as TGCAGCGCTAAGGCCGGGACAGGGAGTTACGAGCAGTACTTC. This encodes CSAKAGTGSYEQYF.

The CDR3 spells CASSYSLRGRGTDTQYF. The CDR3 DNA sequence: TGTGCCAGCAGTTACTCGCTCCGGGGAAGGGGGACAGATACGCAGTATTTT. This chain connects TRBV6-5 to TRBJ2-3; possibly TRBD1 for D (6 bases). Germline CDR1 reads MNHEY; CDR2 reads SVGAGI. The CDR3 has 17 residues. Trimming shortened V by 0 bases and J by 3 bases, and 16 bases separated the two germline ends.